The subject of this entry is one T cell receptor beta chain. The antigen remains undetermined. Clones were sequenced by immunoSEQ multiplex PCR, and TCRdb holds only the in-frame ones, with some missing. This table holds about 360,000 clones, about nine tenths found once. While the first cohort had 600 to 800 subjects, the donors belonged to the separate validation cohort of about 130 subjects. V gave up 0 bases and J gave up 11 bases, with 15 bases separating them. Germline lookup yields CDR1 SGHNT and CDR2 YYREEE (reference sequence). The CDR3 runs 13 residues. This sample stems from a study of cytomegalovirus exposure and HLA in healthy donors. Whole-study results and caveats: Three chains tied to CMV proved CMV antigen-specific in vitro. Overall, about 160 TCR beta chains were annotated as cytomegalovirus-associated. Diagnosis of cytomegalovirus status made by the classifier reportedly showed high specificity and sensitivity.

This chain links TRBV5-4 with TRBJ2-7; no clear D. The specimen sequenced was PBMCs. The origin of this receptor is a woman aged 18-35 years in good health and CMV-seronegative. The CDR3 nucleotides read TGTGCCAGCAGCTTGGACAGAACCCCGACGAAGTACTTC. It encodes CASSLDRTPTKYF.